A selection of T cell receptor beta chains follows, all from one sample in a study of blood T cell repertoires in COVID-19. Generated by immunoSEQ multiplex PCR, the TCRdb table keeps only in-frame clones and is missing some. Here the sample spans under 200,000 clones, around 85% being singletons. The sample was peripheral blood. These receptors came from a woman older than 75 with COVID-19, enrolled during active disease. Each CDR3 is given with its conserved first and last residue. Fields, in order: J gene, V gene, D gene, clone size, CDR3 DNA, CDR3 protein. A D gene is named only where the DNA matches it firmly. Expanded clones are given a class, and other clones once, few, many or no size at all.

J: TRBJ1-3
V: TRBV6-1
D: .
size: few
DNA: TGTGCCAGCAGTGAAGTCAGGATCTCTGGAAACACCATATATTTT
CDR3: CASSEVRISGNTIYF

J: TRBJ2-7
V: TRBV7-8
D: TRBD1
size: .
DNA: TGTGCCAGCTCCTCCGGACAGGGGTTCCTCGAGCAGTACTTC
CDR3: CASSSGQGFLEQYF

J: TRBJ2-5
V: TRBV3-1/TRBV3-2
D: TRBD2
size: .
DNA: TGTGCCAGCAGCAATAGCGGGGCCAAAGAGACCCAGTACTTC
CDR3: CASSNSGAKETQYF

J: TRBJ2-3
V: TRBV19
D: .
size: .
DNA: TGTGCCAGTTCTCCGGGACTCCGATTCGATACGCAGTATTTT
CDR3: CASSPGLRFDTQYF

J: TRBJ1-2
V: TRBV6-5
D: .
size: .
DNA: TGTGCCAGCAGCGAGGGGGGGACCTATGGCTACACCTTC
CDR3: CASSEGGTYGYTF

J: TRBJ1-1
V: TRBV5-5
D: .
size: .
DNA: TGTGCCAGCAGCTTGAGGACAGAGCTCATGAACACTGAAGCTTTCTTT
CDR3: CASSLRTELMNTEAFF

J: TRBJ1-2
V: TRBV25-1
D: TRBD1
size: once
DNA: TGTGCCAGCAGTGAACTCCCCCCCGGGACAGGGAATGGCTACACCTTC
CDR3: CASSELPPGTGNGYTF

J: TRBJ2-2
V: TRBV5-4
D: TRBD1
size: few
DNA: TGTGCCAGCAGCTTACAGGGGGGCACCGGGGAGCTGTTTTTT
CDR3: CASSLQGGTGELFF

J: TRBJ1-2
V: TRBV28
D: .
size: .
DNA: TGTGCCAGCGGCCAGGGCTATGGCTACACCTTC
CDR3: CASGQGYGYTF

J: TRBJ2-3
V: TRBV29-1
D: .
size: .
DNA: TGCAGCGTTTCCGGTTCCGGCGGCCCCACAGATACGCAGTATTTT
CDR3: CSVSGSGGPTDTQYF

J: TRBJ2-3
V: TRBV28
D: TRBD1
size: .
DNA: TGTGCCAGCAGTTCGGGACAGTTAGATACGCAGTATTTT
CDR3: CASSSGQLDTQYF

J: TRBJ2-7
V: TRBV28
D: .
size: .
DNA: TGTGCCAGCGGACGCGCAGGGGTTCAGGGCGAGCAGTACTTC
CDR3: CASGRAGVQGEQYF

J: TRBJ1-1
V: TRBV7-2
D: .
size: .
DNA: TGTGCCAGCAGCTTAGGCGGGAGAACTGAAGCTTTCTTT
CDR3: CASSLGGRTEAFF

J: TRBJ1-3
V: TRBV5-4
D: TRBD1
size: .
DNA: TGTGCCAGCAGCTCTAAGCAGGGGGCTGGAAACACCATATATTTT
CDR3: CASSSKQGAGNTIYF

J: TRBJ2-5
V: TRBV10-2
D: .
size: .
DNA: TGCGCCAGCAGTGAGATGCGCCAAGAGACCCAGTACTTC
CDR3: CASSEMRQETQYF

J: TRBJ2-7
V: TRBV27
D: .
size: once
DNA: TGTGCCAGCAGTTTAGACAGGACCATGGGCGAGCAGTACTTC
CDR3: CASSLDRTMGEQYF

J: TRBJ1-5
V: TRBV6-5
D: .
size: once
DNA: TGTGCCAGCAGTTCCCAAGGGGGTCAGCCCCAGCATTTT
CDR3: CASSSQGGQPQHF

J: TRBJ1-1
V: TRBV10-2
D: .
size: .
DNA: TGCGCCAGCAGTGGGACCGGAGGGGCTGAAGCTTTCTTT
CDR3: CASSGTGGAEAFF

J: TRBJ2-7
V: TRBV5-1
D: .
size: .
DNA: TGCGCCAGCAGCCGAACAGACTCCTACGAGCAGTACTTC
CDR3: CASSRTDSYEQYF

J: TRBJ2-1
V: TRBV20-1
D: TRBD1
size: .
DNA: TGCAGTGCTAGTGGGGACAGCTCCTACAATGAGCAGTTCTTC
CDR3: CSASGDSSYNEQFF

J: TRBJ2-5
V: TRBV2
D: .
size: .
DNA: TGTGCCAGCAGTGAAACGCGGGTGGGGTATGAGACCCAGTACTTC
CDR3: CASSETRVGYETQYF

J: TRBJ1-2
V: TRBV20-1
D: .
size: few
DNA: TGCAGTGCTAGAGACCTCTATGGCTACACCTTC
CDR3: CSARDLYGYTF

J: TRBJ2-3
V: TRBV28
D: .
size: .
DNA: TGTGCCAGCAGTTCACCGGGAACCCACACAGATACGCAGTATTTT
CDR3: CASSSPGTHTDTQYF

J: TRBJ2-7
V: TRBV5-6
D: TRBD2
size: .
DNA: TGTGCCAGCAGCTTGGGGGACTATACCTACGAGCAGTACTTC
CDR3: CASSLGDYTYEQYF

J: TRBJ2-5
V: TRBV9
D: .
size: .
DNA: TGTGCCAGCAGCGTAGGTTCAGGAGGAGAGACCCAGTACTTC
CDR3: CASSVGSGGETQYF

J: TRBJ2-3
V: TRBV5-1
D: .
size: few
DNA: TGCGCCAGCAGCTTCGGACAGCGTAACGACGCGCAGTATTTT
CDR3: CASSFGQRNDAQYF

J: TRBJ1-5
V: TRBV28
D: TRBD1
size: .
DNA: TGTGCCAGCAGTCCCCGCTACCTCCGGGACAGTTATAGCAATCAGCCCCAGCATTTT
CDR3: CASSPRYLRDSYSNQPQHF

J: TRBJ1-1
V: TRBV9
D: .
size: .
DNA: TGTGCCAGCAGCGCCGCGGGGGGGGATGCTTTCTTT
CDR3: CASSAAGGDAFF

J: TRBJ2-5
V: TRBV18
D: .
size: .
DNA: TGTGCCAGCTCCCGTCGGGGGAGTGGTGGTCAAGAGACCCAGTACTTC
CDR3: CASSRRGSGGQETQYF

J: TRBJ1-3
V: TRBV2
D: .
size: .
DNA: TGTGCCACCCAGGAATCTGGAAACACCATATATTTT
CDR3: CATQESGNTIYF

J: TRBJ2-1
V: TRBV2
D: TRBD2
size: .
DNA: TGTGCCAGCAGAGGCATCGGACTAGCGGGGGGGTTCTTC
CDR3: CASRGIGLAGGFF

J: TRBJ2-3
V: TRBV19
D: TRBD2
size: once
DNA: TGTGCCAGTAGTTTCCTAGCGGGGGGGGCGGATACGCAGTATTTT
CDR3: CASSFLAGGADTQYF

J: TRBJ1-6
V: TRBV6-2/TRBV6-3
D: .
size: .
DNA: TGTGCCAGCAGTTACCTGCAGGGTGGCTCACCCCTCCACTTT
CDR3: CASSYLQGGSPLHF

J: TRBJ1-2
V: TRBV6-1
D: .
size: .
DNA: TGTGCCAGCAGTGAACTTCCTGGCTACACCTTC
CDR3: CASSELPGYTF

J: TRBJ2-1
V: TRBV5-4
D: .
size: .
DNA: TGTGCCAGCAGACTGGACAGTGGGGAATACAATGAGCAGTTCTTC
CDR3: CASRLDSGEYNEQFF

J: TRBJ1-1
V: TRBV6-5
D: TRBD1
size: once
DNA: TGTGCCAGCAGGAGGACAGGGGTTTTCACGACTGAAGCTTTCTTT
CDR3: CASRRTGVFTTEAFF

J: TRBJ2-7
V: TRBV5-1
D: TRBD1
size: .
DNA: TGCGCCAGCAGCTTACCTCCGGGACAGGTTATTTTC
CDR3: CASSLPPGQVIF

J: TRBJ1-1
V: TRBV3-1/TRBV3-2
D: .
size: .
DNA: TGTGCCAGCAGCCAACGTTCGGGGGACACTGAAGCTTTCTTT
CDR3: CASSQRSGDTEAFF

J: TRBJ2-6
V: TRBV7-9
D: .
size: .
DNA: TGTGCCAGCAGCTTAGCAGGGGCTGGGGCCAACGTCCTGACTTTC
CDR3: CASSLAGAGANVLTF

J: TRBJ1-5
V: TRBV6-1
D: TRBD1
size: .
DNA: TGTGCCAGCAGTGAAAAGTCGGGACAGGGTATAAATCAGCCCCAGCATTTT
CDR3: CASSEKSGQGINQPQHF

J: TRBJ2-4
V: TRBV2
D: TRBD2
size: once
DNA: TGTGCCAGCAGACCCACGACTAGCGGGAGAACCATTCAGTACTTC
CDR3: CASRPTTSGRTIQYF

J: TRBJ1-2
V: TRBV6-5
D: TRBD1
size: .
DNA: TGTGCCAGCAGATCACTAGGACAGGAGGGAGGCTACACCTTC
CDR3: CASRSLGQEGGYTF

J: TRBJ1-1
V: TRBV6-6
D: .
size: .
DNA: TGTGCCAGCACCCAAAGGACATACACTGAAGCTTTCTTT
CDR3: CASTQRTYTEAFF

J: TRBJ1-6
V: TRBV6-1
D: .
size: once
DNA: TGTGCCAGCAGTGAAAGGGACACTTATAATTCACCCCTCCACTTT
CDR3: CASSERDTYNSPLHF

J: TRBJ2-7
V: TRBV18
D: TRBD1
size: .
DNA: TGTGCCAGCTCACCAAGCAGGGGGTCCTACGAGCAGTACTTC
CDR3: CASSPSRGSYEQYF

J: TRBJ1-5
V: TRBV6-5
D: TRBD1
size: .
DNA: TGTGCCAGCATCACCGGACAGGGAGGACAGCCCCAGCATTTT
CDR3: CASITGQGGQPQHF

J: TRBJ2-5
V: TRBV10-3
D: .
size: .
DNA: TGTGCCATCAGTGAGACCGTGGGGGGACAGCAGTACCAAGAGACCCAGTACTTC
CDR3: CAISETVGGQQYQETQYF

J: TRBJ2-2
V: TRBV7-5
D: .
size: .
DNA: TGTGCCAGAAGCTTGGGCCGGACAGCTACCGGGGAGCTGTTTTTT
CDR3: CARSLGRTATGELFF

J: TRBJ2-1
V: TRBV3-1/TRBV3-2
D: .
size: .
DNA: TGTGCCAGCCGAGGAGGGGGGGCCAATGAGCAGTTCTTC
CDR3: CASRGGGANEQFF

J: TRBJ1-3
V: TRBV18
D: TRBD1
size: .
DNA: TGTGCCAGCTCACCCGGGACAGGGGGAGCTGGAAACACCATATATTTT
CDR3: CASSPGTGGAGNTIYF

J: TRBJ1-6
V: TRBV12-3/TRBV12-4
D: TRBD1
size: .
DNA: TGTGCCAGCAGTCTGGGACAGAATTCACCCCTCCACTTT
CDR3: CASSLGQNSPLHF

J: TRBJ2-1
V: TRBV24-1
D: TRBD2
size: .
DNA: TGTGCCACCAGCCCGAGCGGGAGGACAATCTACAATGAGCAGTTCTTC
CDR3: CATSPSGRTIYNEQFF

J: TRBJ1-5
V: TRBV5-1
D: .
size: .
DNA: TGCGCCAGCAGCCCAAGCGGACGGGAAAATCAGCCCCAGCATTTT
CDR3: CASSPSGRENQPQHF

J: TRBJ1-6
V: TRBV9
D: TRBD1
size: .
DNA: TGTGCCAGCAGCTCATCGACAGGGTCAGGATCACCCCTCCACTTT
CDR3: CASSSSTGSGSPLHF

J: TRBJ1-4
V: TRBV18
D: .
size: .
DNA: TGTGCCAGCTCACCCTCGGAAAAACTGTTTTTT
CDR3: CASSPSEKLFF

J: TRBJ1-3
V: TRBV19
D: .
size: .
DNA: TGTGCCAGTAGTCTCCCGTTGGGGCCAGGAAACACCATATATTTT
CDR3: CASSLPLGPGNTIYF

J: TRBJ1-1
V: TRBV18
D: TRBD1
size: .
DNA: TGTGCCAGCTCATCCCGGGACAGCCAAAAGGGTTTCTTT
CDR3: CASSSRDSQKGFF

J: TRBJ1-2
V: TRBV12-5
D: TRBD1
size: .
DNA: TGTGCTAGTGGTTTGAGTAGGACAGGGGAACTCTATGGCTACACCTTC
CDR3: CASGLSRTGELYGYTF

J: TRBJ2-7
V: TRBV6-6
D: TRBD2
size: .
DNA: TGTGCCCACAGACCTAGCGGGGCTTACGAGCAGTACTTC
CDR3: CAHRPSGAYEQYF

J: TRBJ1-2
V: TRBV6-6
D: TRBD1
size: .
DNA: TGTGCCAGCAGCACACAGGGGCGAGCTAACTATGGCTACACCTTC
CDR3: CASSTQGRANYGYTF